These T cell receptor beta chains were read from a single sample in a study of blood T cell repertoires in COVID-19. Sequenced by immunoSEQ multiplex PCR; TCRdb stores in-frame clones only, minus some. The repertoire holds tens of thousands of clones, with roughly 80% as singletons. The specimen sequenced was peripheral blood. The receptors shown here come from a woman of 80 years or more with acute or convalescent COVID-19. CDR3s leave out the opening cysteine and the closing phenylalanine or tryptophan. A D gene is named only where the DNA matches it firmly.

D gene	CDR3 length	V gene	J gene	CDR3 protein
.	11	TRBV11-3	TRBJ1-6	ASSPGADSPLH
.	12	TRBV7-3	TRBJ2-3	ASTLGGGSDTQY
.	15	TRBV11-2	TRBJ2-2	ASSFRSGSANTGELF
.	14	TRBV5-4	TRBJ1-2	ASSPVTGARAYGYT
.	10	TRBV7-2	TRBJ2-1	ASNPLRGEQF
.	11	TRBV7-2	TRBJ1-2	AKQREGNYGYT
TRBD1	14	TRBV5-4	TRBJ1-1	ASVPGAGGFNTEAF
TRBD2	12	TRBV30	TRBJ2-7	AWGRGGSSYEQY
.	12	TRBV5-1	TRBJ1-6	ASRGSGENSPLH
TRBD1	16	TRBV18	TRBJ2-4	ASSPVFGQGQTKNIQY
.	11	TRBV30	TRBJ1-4	AWREGGNEKLF
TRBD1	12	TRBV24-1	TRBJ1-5	ATSGTGPNQPQH
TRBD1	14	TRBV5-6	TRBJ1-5	ASRRRQGVDNQPQH
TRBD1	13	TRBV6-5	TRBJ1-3	ASIPGTVSGNTIY
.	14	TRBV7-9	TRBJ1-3	ASSLEGRGSGNTIY
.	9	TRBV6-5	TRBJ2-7	ASSYGGEQY
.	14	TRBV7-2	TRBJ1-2	ASSLGPEGSNYGYT
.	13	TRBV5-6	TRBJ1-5	ASSLRQLSNQPQH
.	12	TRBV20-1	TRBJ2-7	SASTGTKQYEQY
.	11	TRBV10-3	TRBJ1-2	ATSDTANYGYT
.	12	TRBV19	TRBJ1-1	ASSITELSTEAF
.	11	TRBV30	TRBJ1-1	AQGKALDTEAF
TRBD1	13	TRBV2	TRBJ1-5	ASSPGTASNQPQH
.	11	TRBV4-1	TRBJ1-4	ASSRQNDEKLF